This TCR beta chain was found in a study of chemoradiotherapy in HPV16-positive cancers. Findings and caveats of the study: Candidate HPV-specific clones and E7-related TCR motifs grew in tumor during treatment.

Generated by immunoSEQ multiplex PCR, the TCRdb table keeps only in-frame clones and is missing some. The repertoire holds about 16,000 clones, with about four fifths as singletons. Repertoires were sampled repeatedly during chemoradiotherapy. About this clone: What it binds is unknown.

The source of this sequence is a human donor with HPV-associated anogenital cancer. The sample was acquired from a patient who underwent chemoradiotherapy.

The CDR3 is CASSATYEQYF. CDR3 nucleotide sequence: TGTGCCAGCAGCGCCACCTACGAGCAGTACTTC. The chain uses TRBV28 and TRBJ2-7; D gene ambiguous. The CDR3 covers 11 residues. CDR1 and CDR2 from the germline V gene are MDHEN and SYDVKM. Trimming removed 6 bases at V and 2 bases at J, with 5 bases between.